The 19 T cell receptor beta chains listed next were all sequenced from one sample in a study of T cells in Graves' hyperthyroidism and ophthalmopathy. RNA transcripts yielded amplified TCR beta CDR3 regions. During a first-round RT-PCR of the TCR CDR3, the HTBI primer set was used. One entry per CDR3 protein results from TCRdb running MiXCR on the multiplex PCR reads. The sample lists 530,000 or so distinct CDR3 sequences, around 22% occurring once. The sequencing sample was made of blood. These receptors all come from a woman aged 25 to 39 with Graves' ophthalmopathy.

This clonotype was detected ten times or more. Given the absence of the conserved phenylalanine or tryptophan at the CDR3 end, a read error is likely. J is TRBJ2-7 and V is TRBV12-3 or TRBV12-4; D gene unclear. With 4 bases removed from V and 2 bases from J, the gap between germline ends came to 12 bases. The length of the CDR3 is 14 residues. The CDR3 sequence: CASSSGTTTYEQYL. The DNA of the CDR3 is TGTGCCAGCAGTTCGGGTACTACGACCTACGAGCAGTACCTC.

This clonotype was observed at least ten times. The chain uses TRBV6-1 and TRBJ2-7; TRBD1 matches at 8 bases. V shed 10 bases and J 1 base; nucleotides not matched to a gene: 6. This CDR3 region has 13 residues. Germline V gene sequence: CDR1 MNHNS, CDR2 SASEGT. In DNA, the CDR3 is TGTGCCACAAGGACAGGGAGGTCCTACGAGCAGTACTTC. Residues: CATRTGRSYEQYF.

This clonotype was counted ten times or more. The rearrangement uses TRBV6-2 or TRBV6-3 and TRBJ2-5; the D gene is possibly TRBD2 (6 bases). The V end lost 5 bases, the J end lost 2 bases, and 9 bases lay between the germline ends. Germline V gene lookup returns CDR1 MNHEY and CDR2 SVGEGT. The CDR3 is made up of 13 amino acids. CDR3 nucleotides: TGTGCCAGCAGTAAGGAGGGTCAAGAGACCCAGTACTTC. Amino acids: CASSKEGQETQYF.

Many counts were recorded for this clonotype. V is TRBV30 and J is TRBJ1-3, with 7 bases lining up with TRBD1. The CDR3 consists of 16 residues. Germline CDR1 reads GTSNPN; CDR2 reads SVGIG (reference sequence). The trim removed 1 base at V and 0 bases at J, leaving 6 bases unmatched. CDR3: CAWSGGTGDSGNTIYF. In DNA form, the CDR3 reads TGTGCCTGGAGTGGGGGAACAGGGGACTCTGGAAACACCATATATTTT.

V is TRBV14 and J is TRBJ1-5; 7 nucleotides match TRBD1. Germline V gene sequence: CDR1 SGHDN, CDR2 FVKESK. J was trimmed by 5 bases and V by 3 bases; bases with no gene match: 1. This CDR3 is 13 amino acids long. For the CDR3, the DNA is TGTGCCAGCAGCCACCAGGGGGATCAGCCCCAGCATTTT. This translates into CASSHQGDQPQHF.

This clonotype has just a few counts. A much bigger clone sits one base away, suggesting this may be a read error. The chain is built from TRBV27 and TRBJ1-3, with D maybe TRBD1 (6 bases). CDR1 is MNHEY and CDR2 is SMNVEV in the germline V gene (reference sequence). The CDR3 covers 14 residues. The CDR3 DNA follows: TGTGCCAGCAGTAATACAGGGACCGGAAGCACCATATATTTT. As protein: CASSNTGTGSTIYF.

The sample holds many counts of this clonotype. The rearrangement joins TRBV3-1 to TRBJ1-1; the D gene is possibly TRBD1 (5 bases). The CDR3 totals 11 residues. V lost 6 bases and J 5 bases, leaving 7 bases between the germline ends. Germline assignment: CDR1 LGHDT and CDR2 YNNKEL (reference sequence). CDR3 sequence (DNA): TGTGCCAGCAGAGGGGCGACTGAAGCTTTCTTT. This gives the protein CASRGATEAFF.

This clonotype was seen ten or more times. The chain is built from TRBV24-1 and TRBJ2-5; tentatively, D is TRBD1 or TRBD2 (5 bases each). CDR3 length: 15 amino acids. CDR1 and CDR2 from the germline V gene are KGHDR and SFDVKD. V was trimmed by 5 bases and J by 1 base, leaving 13 bases between them. The CDR3 loop is CATSGERGFQETQYF. Written as DNA, the CDR3 is TGTGCCACCAGTGGCGAACGGGGCTTCCAAGAGACCCAGTACTTC.

This clonotype occurred many times. V gene TRBV20-1 combines with J gene TRBJ2-4; possible D gene TRBD1, 6 bases. V was shortened by 6 bases and J by 0 bases, with 12 bases between the two germline ends. This CDR3 contains 14 residues. Germline V lookup: CDR1 DFQATT, CDR2 SNEGSKA (reference sequence). CDR3 coding DNA: TGCAGTGCGACGGGACAACAAGCCAAAAACATTCAGTACTTC. This translates into CSATGQQAKNIQYF.

This clonotype was recorded at least ten times. The CDR3 spells CSARDRVSGGATQYF. The CDR3 DNA sequence: TGCAGTGCTAGAGATCGGGTTAGCGGGGGGGCTACCCAGTACTTC. The chain has TRBV20-1 and TRBJ2-5, with 11 nucleotides matching TRBD2. Germline assignment: CDR1 DFQATT and CDR2 SNEGSKA (reference sequence). The junction had 8 bases not matched to a gene; V was cut back by 0 bases and J by 8 bases. The CDR3 totals 15 residues.

At least ten counts were recorded for this clonotype. V gene TRBV28 combines with J gene TRBJ1-2; D gene uncertain. CDR3 length: 12 amino acids. CDR1 MDHEN and CDR2 SYDVKM come from the germline V gene. The germline V and J ends were trimmed by 5 bases and 4 bases, with 8 bases remaining between them. The chain's CDR3 is CASSRHSYGYTF. CDR3 sequence (DNA): TGTGCCAGCAGTAGGCATTCCTATGGCTACACCTTC.

This clonotype was recorded at least ten times. The genes are TRBV20-1 and TRBJ2-7, with 7 bases matching TRBD1. The CDR3 has 13 residues. Germline loops: CDR1 DFQATT, CDR2 SNEGSKA (reference sequence). V gave up 5 bases and J gave up 3 bases; unmatched junction bases: 7. The CDR3 reads CSAQTGPFYEQYF. The CDR3 DNA is TGCAGTGCTCAGACAGGGCCTTTCTACGAGCAGTACTTC.

The V and J genes are TRBV11-2 and TRBJ2-7; perhaps D is TRBD1 or TRBD2 (5 bases each). The CDR3 extends over 15 amino acids. The ends were cut back, 5 bases at V and 5 bases at J, with 19 bases in the middle. Germline V lookup: CDR1 SGHAT, CDR2 FQNNGV. The CDR3, as DNA: TGTGCCAGCAGCCCAACTTGGGGGTTGTTTGACGAGCAGTACTTC. Translated: CASSPTWGLFDEQYF.

This clonotype has a count of ten or more. The V and J genes are TRBV29-1 and TRBJ2-7, with TRBD1 matching 8 bases. V dropped 5 bases and J dropped 4; count of bases not matched to a gene: 10. The germline V gene encodes CDR1 SQVTM and CDR2 ANQGSEA. There are 14 residues in the CDR3. In DNA form, the CDR3 reads TGCAGCGTTACCCAGGGGGCGGGGACGTACGAGCAGTACTTC. This translates into CSVTQGAGTYEQYF.

This clonotype was counted a few times. The CDR3 spells CASSPTPDVYSNQPQHF. For the CDR3, the DNA is TGTGCCAGCAGTCCCACACCGGACGTTTATAGCAATCAGCCCCAGCATTTT. This chain links TRBV6-4 with TRBJ1-5; D remains ambiguous. The length of the CDR3 is 17 residues. V dropped 5 bases and J dropped 0 bases, with 17 bases sitting between them. Germline CDR1 MRHNA, CDR2 SNTAGT.

This clonotype was picked up many times. V is TRBV4-3 and J is TRBJ1-3; D gene uncertain. V gave up 0 bases and J gave up 5 bases, with 8 bases separating them. The CDR3 spans 14 residues. Per the germline V gene, CDR1 is LGHNA and CDR2 is YSLEER. CDR3 DNA sequence: TGCGCCAGCAGCCAAGATCGGGGTCGAAACACCATATATTTT. Its protein is CASSQDRGRNTIYF.

Concerning this clonotype itself: Possible read error: a much larger clone is one base away. V usage is TRBV5-1 and J usage is TRBJ2-1; 7 bases map to TRBD2. The CDR3 sequence is 14 residues long. CDR1 and CDR2 from the germline V gene are SGHRS and YFSETQ. V gave up 6 bases and J gave up 9 bases; unmatched junction bases: 12. This CDR3 is CASIPVLAIGEQFF. The CDR3, as DNA: TGCGCCAGCATCCCGGTACTAGCGATAGGTGAGCAGTTCTTC.

About this clonotype itself: Being one base from a much bigger clone, this may be a read error. The V call is TRBV7-9, the J call TRBJ2-5; 11 nucleotides match TRBD2. The CDR3 length is 14 residues. From germline, CDR1 is SEHNR and CDR2 FQNEAQ (reference sequence). CDR3 nucleotide sequence: TGTGCCAGCAGCCTAGCGGGGGGCGCGGAGACCAAGTACTTC. Its translation: CASSLAGGAETKYF.

This rearrangement joins TRBV12-3 or TRBV12-4 to TRBJ2-5; D may be TRBD2 (6 bases). The CDR3 loop spans 15 amino acids. V was trimmed by 4 bases and J by 0 bases, leaving 12 bases between them. CDR3 sequence reads: CASSSGSSDQETQYF. CDR3 bases: TGTGCCAGCAGTTCAGGTTCTAGCGACCAAGAGACCCAGTACTTC.